Sequencing of this T cell receptor beta chain was carried out in a study of T cells in Graves' hyperthyroidism and ophthalmopathy. General study findings and limits: Blood also carried most thyroid clonotypes expanded above 0.001.

In the case of this clonotype: As yet, its antigen is unknown.

The source material, RNA transcripts, was used to amplify TCR beta CDR3 regions. During a first-round RT-PCR of the TCR CDR3, the HTBI primer set was used. MiXCR, run by TCRdb on the multiplex PCR reads, gives a single entry per CDR3 protein. The sample consists of hundreds of thousands of distinct CDR3 sequences, about two fifths of them appearing once. The V gene lost 4 bases and the J gene lost 8 bases, with 14 bases spanning the gap. The CDR3 spans 13 residues. The sequence was collected from a man aged 18 to 29 with Graves' hyperthyroidism. The sequenced sample was blood. The chain recombines TRBV12-3 or TRBV12-4 with TRBJ1-1; D call uncertain. DNA for the CDR3: TGTGCCAGCAGTTATGCACGGAACTACGAAGCTTTCTTT. Residues: CASSYARNYEAFF.